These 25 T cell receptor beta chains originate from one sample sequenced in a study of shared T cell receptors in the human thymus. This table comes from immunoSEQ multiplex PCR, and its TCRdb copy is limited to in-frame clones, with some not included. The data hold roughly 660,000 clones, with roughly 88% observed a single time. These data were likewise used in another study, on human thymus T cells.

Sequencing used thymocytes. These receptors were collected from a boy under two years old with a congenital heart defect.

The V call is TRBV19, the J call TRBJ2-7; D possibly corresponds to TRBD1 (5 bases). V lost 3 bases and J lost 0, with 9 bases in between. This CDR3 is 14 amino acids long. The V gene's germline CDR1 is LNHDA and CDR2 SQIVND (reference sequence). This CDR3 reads CASSIQGFSYEQYF. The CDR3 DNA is TGTGCCAGTAGTATCCAGGGATTCTCCTACGAGCAGTACTTC.

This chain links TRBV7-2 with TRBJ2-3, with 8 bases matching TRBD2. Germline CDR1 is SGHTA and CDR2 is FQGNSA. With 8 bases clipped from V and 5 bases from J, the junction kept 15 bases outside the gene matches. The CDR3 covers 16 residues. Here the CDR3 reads CASVTAGEEEGDTQYF. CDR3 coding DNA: TGTGCCAGCGTAACAGCGGGAGAGGAGGAGGGAGATACGCAGTATTTT. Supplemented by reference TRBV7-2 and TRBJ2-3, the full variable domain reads GAGVSQSPSNKVTEKGKDVELRCDPISGHTALYWYRQSLGQGLEFLIYFQGNSAPDKSGLPSDRFSAERTGGSVSTLTIQRTQQEDSAVYLCASVTAGEEEGDTQYFGPGTRLTVL.

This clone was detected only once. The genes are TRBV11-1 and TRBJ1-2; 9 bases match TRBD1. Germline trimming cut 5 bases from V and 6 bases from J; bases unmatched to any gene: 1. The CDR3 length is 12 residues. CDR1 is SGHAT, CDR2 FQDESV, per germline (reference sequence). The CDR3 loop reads CASSRDRDGYTF. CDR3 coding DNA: TGTGCCAGCAGCCGGGACAGGGATGGCTACACCTTC.

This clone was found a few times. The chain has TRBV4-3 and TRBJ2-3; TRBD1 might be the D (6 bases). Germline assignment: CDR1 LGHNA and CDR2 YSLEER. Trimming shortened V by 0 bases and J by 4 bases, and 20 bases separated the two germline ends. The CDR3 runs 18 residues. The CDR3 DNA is TGCGCCAGCAGCCAAGAACGACAGTCAGGGGCCGCCCCAGATACGCAGTATTTT. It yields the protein CASSQERQSGAAPDTQYF.

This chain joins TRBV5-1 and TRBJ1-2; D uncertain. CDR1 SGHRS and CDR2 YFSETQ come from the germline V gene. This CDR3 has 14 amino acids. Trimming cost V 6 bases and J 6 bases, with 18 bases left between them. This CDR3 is CASKEANQEDGYTF. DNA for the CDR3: TGCGCCAGCAAGGAGGCGAATCAGGAGGATGGCTACACCTTC.

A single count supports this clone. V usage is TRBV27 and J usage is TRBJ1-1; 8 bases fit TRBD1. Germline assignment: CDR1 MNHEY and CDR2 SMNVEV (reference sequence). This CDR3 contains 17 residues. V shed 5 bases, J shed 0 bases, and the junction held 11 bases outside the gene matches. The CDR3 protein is CASSPTGDGGMNTEAFF. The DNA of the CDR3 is TGTGCCAGCAGTCCGACAGGGGATGGGGGCATGAACACTGAAGCTTTCTTT.

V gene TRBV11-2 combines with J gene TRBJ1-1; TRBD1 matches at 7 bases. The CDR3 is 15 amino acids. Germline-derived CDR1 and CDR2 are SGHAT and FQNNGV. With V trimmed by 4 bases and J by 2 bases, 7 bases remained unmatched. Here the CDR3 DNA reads TGTGCCAGCAGCTATACCGGGACAGCAAACACTGAAGCTTTCTTT. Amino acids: CASSYTGTANTEAFF.

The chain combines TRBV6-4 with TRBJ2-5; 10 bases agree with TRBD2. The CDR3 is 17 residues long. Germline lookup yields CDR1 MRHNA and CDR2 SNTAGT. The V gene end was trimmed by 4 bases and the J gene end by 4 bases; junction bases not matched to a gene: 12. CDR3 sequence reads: CASSGLAAGGGGETQYF. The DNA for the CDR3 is TGTGCCAGCAGTGGCCTCGCAGCGGGAGGGGGGGGAGAGACCCAGTACTTC.

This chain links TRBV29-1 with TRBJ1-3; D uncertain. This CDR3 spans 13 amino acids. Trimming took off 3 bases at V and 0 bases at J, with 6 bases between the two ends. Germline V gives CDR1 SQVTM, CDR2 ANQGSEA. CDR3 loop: CSVEFSSGNTIYF. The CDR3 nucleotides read TGCAGCGTTGAGTTCAGCTCTGGAAACACCATATATTTT. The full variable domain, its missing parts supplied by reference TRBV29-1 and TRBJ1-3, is SAVISQKPSRDICQRGTSLTIQCQVDSQVTMMFWYRQQPGQSLTLIATANQGSEATYESGFVIDKFPISRPNLTFSTLTVSNMSPEDSSIYLCSVEFSSGNTIYFGEGSWLTVV.

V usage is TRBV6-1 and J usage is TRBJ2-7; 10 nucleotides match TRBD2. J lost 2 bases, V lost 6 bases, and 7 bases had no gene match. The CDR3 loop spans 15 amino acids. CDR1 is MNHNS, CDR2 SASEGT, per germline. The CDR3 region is CASRKAGGAPYEQYF. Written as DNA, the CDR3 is TGTGCCAGCAGGAAAGCGGGAGGGGCCCCCTACGAGCAGTACTTC.

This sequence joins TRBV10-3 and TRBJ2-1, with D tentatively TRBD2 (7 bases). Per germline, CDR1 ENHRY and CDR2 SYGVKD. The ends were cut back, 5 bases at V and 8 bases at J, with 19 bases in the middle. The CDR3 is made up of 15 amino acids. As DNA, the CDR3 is TGTGCCATCAGTTTGGGGGGCGGGAGTCTTGATGAGCAGTTCTTC. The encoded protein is CAISLGGGSLDEQFF.

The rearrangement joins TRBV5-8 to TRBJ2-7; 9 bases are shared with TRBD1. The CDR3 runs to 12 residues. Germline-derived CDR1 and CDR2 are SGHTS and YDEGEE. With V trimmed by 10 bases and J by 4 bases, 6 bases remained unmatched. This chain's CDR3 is CAEGTGIYEQYF. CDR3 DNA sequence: TGTGCCGAGGGGACAGGGATTTACGAGCAGTACTTC.

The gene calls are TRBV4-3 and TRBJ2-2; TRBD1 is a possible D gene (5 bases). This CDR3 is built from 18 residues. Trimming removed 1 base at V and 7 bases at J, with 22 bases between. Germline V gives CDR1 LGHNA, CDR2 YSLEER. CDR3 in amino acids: CASSQGLFPDSSSGELFF. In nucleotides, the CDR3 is TGCGCCAGCAGCCAAGGGTTGTTCCCCGACAGTAGTAGCGGGGAGCTGTTTTTT.

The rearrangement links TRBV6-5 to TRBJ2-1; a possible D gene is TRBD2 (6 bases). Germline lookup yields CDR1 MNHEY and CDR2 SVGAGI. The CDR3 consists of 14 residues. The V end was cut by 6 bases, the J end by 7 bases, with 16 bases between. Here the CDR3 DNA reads TGTGCCAGCAGGCACGCTAGCGAGCATAATGAGCAGTTCTTC. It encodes CASRHASEHNEQFF.

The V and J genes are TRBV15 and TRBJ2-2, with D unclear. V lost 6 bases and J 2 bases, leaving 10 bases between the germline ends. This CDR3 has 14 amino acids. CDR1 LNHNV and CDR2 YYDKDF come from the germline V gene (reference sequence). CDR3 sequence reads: CATSMRGNTGELFF. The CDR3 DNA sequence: TGTGCCACCAGTATGAGAGGTAACACCGGGGAGCTGTTTTTT.

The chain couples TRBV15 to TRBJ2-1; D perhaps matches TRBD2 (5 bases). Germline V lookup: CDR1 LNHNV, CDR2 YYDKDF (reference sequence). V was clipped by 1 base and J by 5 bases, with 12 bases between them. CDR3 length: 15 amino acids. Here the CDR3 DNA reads TGTGCCACCAGCAGAGCGGACTGGGTCCACAATGAGCAGTTCTTC. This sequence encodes CATSRADWVHNEQFF.

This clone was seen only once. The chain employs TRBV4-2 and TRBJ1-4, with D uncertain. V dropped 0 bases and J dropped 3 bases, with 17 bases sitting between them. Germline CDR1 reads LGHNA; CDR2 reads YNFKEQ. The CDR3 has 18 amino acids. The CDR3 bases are TGTGCCAGCAGCCAAGATCGGAGAGGCCCGTCGGCTAATGAAAAACTGTTTTTT. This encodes CASSQDRRGPSANEKLFF.

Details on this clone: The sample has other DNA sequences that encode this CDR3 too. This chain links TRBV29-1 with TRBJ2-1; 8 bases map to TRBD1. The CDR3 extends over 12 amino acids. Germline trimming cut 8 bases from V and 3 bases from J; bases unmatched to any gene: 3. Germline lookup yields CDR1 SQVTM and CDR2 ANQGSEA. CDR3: CSSGGYYNEQFF. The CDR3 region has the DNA TGCAGCTCAGGGGGCTACTACAATGAGCAGTTCTTC.

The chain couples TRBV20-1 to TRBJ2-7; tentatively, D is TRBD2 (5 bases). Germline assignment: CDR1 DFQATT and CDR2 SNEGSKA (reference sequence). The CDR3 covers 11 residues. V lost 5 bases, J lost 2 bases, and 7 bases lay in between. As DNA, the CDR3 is TGCAGTGCTCTGCGGGCCTACGAGCAGTACTTC. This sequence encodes CSALRAYEQYF.

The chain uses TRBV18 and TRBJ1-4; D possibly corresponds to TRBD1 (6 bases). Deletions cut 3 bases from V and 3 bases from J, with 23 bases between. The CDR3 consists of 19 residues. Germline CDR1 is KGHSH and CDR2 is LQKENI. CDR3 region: CASSPQGQGSRPPNEKLFF. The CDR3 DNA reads TGTGCCAGCTCACCCCAGGGCCAGGGGAGTCGCCCACCTAATGAAAAACTGTTTTTT.

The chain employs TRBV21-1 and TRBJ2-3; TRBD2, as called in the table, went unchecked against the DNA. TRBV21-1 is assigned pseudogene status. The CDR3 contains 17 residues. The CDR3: CASSQGREGGCADTQYF. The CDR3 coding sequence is TGTGCCAGCAGCCAAGGGCGGGAGGGCGGATGTGCAGATACGCAGTATTTT.

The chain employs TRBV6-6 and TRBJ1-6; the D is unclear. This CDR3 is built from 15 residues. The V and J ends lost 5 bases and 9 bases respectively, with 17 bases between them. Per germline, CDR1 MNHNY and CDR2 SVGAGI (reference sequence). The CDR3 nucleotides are TGTGCCAGCAGTGATACGGACGGGAGGAGTTCACCCCTCCACTTT. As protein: CASSDTDGRSSPLHF.

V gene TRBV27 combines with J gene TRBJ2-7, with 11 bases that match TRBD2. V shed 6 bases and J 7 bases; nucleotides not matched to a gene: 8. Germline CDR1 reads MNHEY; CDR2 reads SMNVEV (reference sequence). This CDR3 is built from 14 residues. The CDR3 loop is CASRAGLAEGEQYF. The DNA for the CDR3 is TGTGCCAGCAGGGCGGGACTAGCGGAGGGGGAGCAGTACTTC.

The CDR3 sequence: CASSVTLAVATDTQYF. For the CDR3, the DNA is TGTGCCAGCAGCGTTACACTAGCGGTGGCCACAGATACGCAGTATTTT. The chain employs TRBV9 and TRBJ2-3, with 8 positions matching TRBD2. The CDR3 is 16 residues long. Germline V lookup: CDR1 SGDLS, CDR2 YYNGEE. The junction had 7 bases not matched to a gene; V was cut back by 2 bases and J by 2 bases.

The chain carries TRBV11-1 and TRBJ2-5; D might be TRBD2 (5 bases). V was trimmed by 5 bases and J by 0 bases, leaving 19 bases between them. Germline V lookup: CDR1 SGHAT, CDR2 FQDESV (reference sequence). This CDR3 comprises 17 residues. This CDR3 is CASSPRHPLGYQETQYF. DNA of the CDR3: TGTGCCAGCAGCCCCCGTCATCCACTAGGGTACCAAGAGACCCAGTACTTC.